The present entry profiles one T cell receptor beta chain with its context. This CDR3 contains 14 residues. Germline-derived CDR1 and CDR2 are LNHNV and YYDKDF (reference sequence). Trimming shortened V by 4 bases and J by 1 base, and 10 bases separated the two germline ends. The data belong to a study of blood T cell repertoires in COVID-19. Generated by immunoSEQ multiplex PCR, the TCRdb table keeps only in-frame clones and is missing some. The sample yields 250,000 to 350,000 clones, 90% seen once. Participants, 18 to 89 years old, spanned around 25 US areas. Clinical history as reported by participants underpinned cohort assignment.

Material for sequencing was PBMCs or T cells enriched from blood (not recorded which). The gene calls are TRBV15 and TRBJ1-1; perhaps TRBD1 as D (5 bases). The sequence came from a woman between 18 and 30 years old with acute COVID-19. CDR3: CATSTRQKNTEAFF. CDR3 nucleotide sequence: TGTGCCACCAGCACGAGACAGAAGAACACTGAAGCTTTCTTT.